A single sample gave rise to the 12 T cell receptor beta chains below, sequenced in a study of CD8 T cells in ankylosing spondylitis. TCRdb re-called the 5' RACE reads with MiXCR, one entry per CDR3 protein. The table has some 700,000 distinct CDR3 sequences, about 20% seen once. Study-wide findings and caveats: Apparently characteristic of ankylosing spondylitis blood was a TCR beta motif (about eight highly homologous variants).

Antigen specificity for these receptors is unknown. The material sequenced was blood, either unsorted or a sorted T cell fraction (not recorded which). The receptors stem from a male donor with ankylosing spondylitis.

The chain has TRBV4-2 and TRBJ2-1; no clear D gene. This CDR3 contains 13 residues. V gave up 0 bases and J gave up 10 bases, with 10 bases separating them. Germline-derived CDR1 and CDR2 are LGHNA and YNFKEQ. The CDR3 here is CASSQDRYLEQFF. In DNA form, the CDR3 reads TGTGCCAGCAGCCAAGATCGCTACCTGGAGCAGTTCTTC.

The chain joins TRBV20-1 to TRBJ1-1; D not certain. CDR1 and CDR2 from the germline V gene are DFQATT and SNEGSKA (reference sequence). V was trimmed by 4 bases and J by 6 bases, leaving 18 bases between them. CDR3 length: 14 amino acids. The CDR3 sequence: CSATWGGSKAEAFF. CDR3 sequence (DNA): TGCAGTGCTACCTGGGGAGGGAGTAAGGCTGAAGCTTTCTTT.

The chain recombines TRBV11-2 with TRBJ2-7; a possible D gene is TRBD1 (6 bases). This CDR3 spans 14 amino acids. The V gene's germline CDR1 is SGHAT and CDR2 FQNNGV. Trimming removed 0 bases from V and 3 bases from J, with 9 bases in between. The CDR3 reads CASSLEVRGYEQYF. Written as DNA, the CDR3 is TGTGCCAGCAGCTTAGAGGTCAGGGGCTACGAGCAGTACTTC.

The chain links TRBV29-1 to TRBJ2-3, with 10 bases matching TRBD2. This CDR3 region has 17 residues. Per germline, CDR1 SQVTM and CDR2 ANQGSEA. After removal of 7 bases from V and 2 bases from J, the junction contained 15 bases not matched to a gene. The CDR3 DNA is TGCAGCGCCCCCCGGGTGATGACTAGCGGGTTCACAGATACGCAGTATTTT. It codes for CSAPRVMTSGFTDTQYF.

The CDR3 sequence: CASSLGLENTIYF. Written as DNA, the CDR3 is TGCGCCAGCAGCTTGGGACTCGAAAACACCATATATTTT. The chain uses TRBV5-1 and TRBJ1-3, with D uncertain. V lost 0 bases, J lost 6 bases, and 7 bases lay in between. CDR1 and CDR2 (germline): SGHRS, YFSETQ. The CDR3 length is 13 residues.

This clonotype showed up many times. This chain links TRBV12-3 or TRBV12-4 with TRBJ2-3, with 9 bases fitting TRBD2. Germline trimming cut 5 bases from V and 4 bases from J; bases unmatched to any gene: 4. The CDR3 has 14 amino acids. The DNA for the CDR3 is TGTGCCAGCAGTCATAGCGGGGGCCCAGATACGCAGTATTTT. Translated: CASSHSGGPDTQYF.

The chain is built from TRBV6-5 and TRBJ2-2; TRBD2 might be the D (5 bases). Between the trimmed V and J ends, which lost 0 bases and 0 bases, there was a span of 8 bases. This CDR3 has 16 amino acids. Germline V gene sequence: CDR1 MNHEY, CDR2 SVGAGI. CDR3 sequence: CASSYSGLSNTGELFF. In DNA, the CDR3 is TGTGCCAGCAGTTACTCCGGACTGTCGAACACCGGGGAGCTGTTTTTT.

In this sample, this clonotype turned up a few times. V is TRBV12-3 or TRBV12-4 and J is TRBJ1-3; D not certain. The V and J ends lost 5 bases and 8 bases respectively, with 13 bases between them. This CDR3 comprises 13 residues. CDR3 loop: CASSPWTGDTIYF. CDR3 coding DNA: TGTGCCAGCAGTCCATGGACGGGAGACACCATATATTTT.

The chain links TRBV20-1 to TRBJ2-3, with 12 positions matching TRBD2. The CDR3 length is 15 residues. Germline V gene sequence: CDR1 DFQATT, CDR2 SNEGSKA (reference sequence). Trimming cost V 6 bases and J 3 bases; bases outside gene matches: 7. CDR3 sequence: CSARKTSGGTDTQYF. CDR3 nucleotide sequence: TGCAGTGCCCGGAAGACTAGCGGGGGAACAGATACGCAGTATTTT.

This clonotype was counted many times. The rearrangement uses TRBV7-9 and TRBJ2-1; 8 positions match TRBD2. Germline lookup yields CDR1 SEHNR and CDR2 FQNEAQ (reference sequence). V shed 3 bases, J shed 6 bases, and the junction held 7 bases outside the gene matches. CDR3 size: 15 residues. The CDR3 region has the DNA TGTGCCAGCAGCTTCGGGTCGGGGGGGCTCAATGAGCAGTTCTTC. Translated: CASSFGSGGLNEQFF.

This clonotype was counted a few times. Germline is not matched at one junction end, which may reflect a read error. This sequence joins TRBV27 and TRBJ1-1; D is unclear. Germline V lookup: CDR1 MNHEY, CDR2 SMNVEV (reference sequence). The CDR3 is 13 residues long. CDR3 in amino acids: CASSNRVNSEAFF. Written as DNA, the CDR3 is TGTGCCAGCAGTAACAGAGTTAACAGTGAAGCTTTCTTT.

V gene TRBV11-2 combines with J gene TRBJ2-7; 8 nucleotides agree with TRBD1. This CDR3 spans 15 amino acids. The germline V gene encodes CDR1 SGHAT and CDR2 FQNNGV. The junction had 8 bases not matched to a gene; V was cut back by 5 bases and J by 2 bases. The CDR3, as DNA: TGTGCCAGCAGCCGAGGACAGGGTTGGACCTACGAGCAGTACTTC. Amino acid sequence: CASSRGQGWTYEQYF.